What follows are 6 T cell receptor beta chains derived from one specimen sequenced in a study (dated by TCRdb to about 2015). Receptors were amplified or captured by 5' RACE. Sequenced on an Illumina MiSeq. TCRdb reprocessing: public reads trimmed at Q25 with fastp, clones called with MiXCR, in-frame beta chains kept. All rows with the same CDR3 protein become a single entry with the most common DNA and genes. Recorded for this sample are approximately 8,700 distinct CDR3 sequences; about a sixth of them occurred a single time. The ten largest make up about 4% of the sample. The sequenced sample was memory CD4+ T cells sorted from blood. Interpreted using the paper, the cell subset or site label stands for: memory CD4+ T cells, CD4+CD45RO+CD25-. The origin of the receptors is a female donor with breast cancer.

This clonotype was observed at least ten times. V is TRBV7-8 and J is TRBJ2-7; 8 bases fit TRBD1. CDR1 and CDR2 from the germline V gene are SGHVS and FQNEAQ. The length of the CDR3 is 14 residues. J gave up 2 bases and V 5 bases, and 5 bases lay outside the gene matches. CDR3 residues: CASSGGQDTYEQYF. For the CDR3, the DNA is TGTGCCAGCAGCGGGGGACAGGACACCTACGAGCAGTACTTC.

The J gene is TRBJ2-3, the V gene TRBV4-3; 10 bases align to TRBD2. Germline trimming cut 1 base from V and 8 bases from J; bases unmatched to any gene: 12. The CDR3 extends over 17 amino acids. Germline CDR1 reads LGHNA; CDR2 reads YSLEER. The CDR3 region has the DNA TGCGCCAGCAGCCAAGTGGATCGCAGCGGGGGGGCCGGTACGCAGTATTTT. It specifies CASSQVDRSGGAGTQYF.

In its sample, this clonotype is medium-sized. V and J are TRBV6-5 and TRBJ2-2, with no clear D. This CDR3 contains 15 residues. Germline lookup yields CDR1 MNHEY and CDR2 SVGAGI. The V end was cut by 2 bases, the J end by 4 bases, with 11 bases between. The CDR3 DNA sequence: TGTGCCAGCAGTTACCAGGCTATCACCACCGGGGAGCTGTTTTTT. Translating gives CASSYQAITTGELFF.

This clonotype was seen a few times. This sequence may be a read error, since a much larger clone differs from it by one base. CDR3 bases: TGCAGCGGTTCTGCTACAGGGGGCACTGAAGCTTTCTTT. As protein: CSGSATGGTEAFF. This chain uses TRBV29-1 with TRBJ1-1; 8 bases fit TRBD1. Germline trimming cut 7 bases from V and 4 bases from J; bases unmatched to any gene: 8. The CDR3 is 13 residues long. CDR1 is SQVTM, CDR2 ANQGSEA, per germline.

The sample holds many counts of this clonotype. The V gene is TRBV18, the J gene TRBJ2-5; D gene ambiguous. Germline CDR1 and CDR2: KGHSH and LQKENI. The V and J ends lost 6 bases and 2 bases respectively, with 7 bases between them. The CDR3 totals 12 residues. The CDR3 DNA reads TGTGCCAGCTCCCCCTCACAAGAGACCCAGTACTTC. Protein product: CASSPSQETQYF.

By share, this clonotype ranks as medium-sized. J is TRBJ1-1 and V is TRBV12-3 or TRBV12-4; 7 bases are shared with TRBD1. The V gene end was trimmed by 6 bases and the J gene end by 6 bases; junction bases not matched to a gene: 7. The CDR3 totals 13 residues. CDR3 nucleotides: TGTGCCAGCAGCCGGGACAGTCGGGCTGAAGCTTTCTTT. This codes for CASSRDSRAEAFF.